This T cell receptor (beta chain) stems from a study of human T cells and chemical hapten exposure. Noted time point: patch test 1, 2 weeks after DPC sensitization. Treatment indicated: therapeutic diphenylcyclopropenone sensitization with weekly scalp DPC. TCRdb called the RACE reads again in MiXCR, with one record for every CDR3 protein. The data hold about 120,000 distinct CDR3 sequences, with about 13% observed a single time. This clonotype was seen only a few times. Germline CDR1 and CDR2: DFQATT and SNEGSKA (reference sequence). V was pared by 3 bases and J by 3 bases, with 11 bases between. This CDR3 comprises 13 residues.

The rearrangement links TRBV20-1 to TRBJ1-2; a weak D match, TRBD1 (6 bases). The origin of this receptor is a man aged 18 to 35 with alopecia areata. Some clones in this sample may be carry-over from other donors' samples. This material consisted of whole blood, taken in connection with sensitization to the hapten diphenylcyclopropenone (DPC). This CDR3 is CSARTGADYGYTF. DNA for the CDR3: TGCAGTGCTAGGACAGGAGCTGACTATGGCTACACCTTC.